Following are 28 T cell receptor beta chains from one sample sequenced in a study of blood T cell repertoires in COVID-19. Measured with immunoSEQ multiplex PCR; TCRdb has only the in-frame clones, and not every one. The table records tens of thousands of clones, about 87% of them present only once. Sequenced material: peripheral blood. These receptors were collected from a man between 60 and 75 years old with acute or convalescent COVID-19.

In DNA, the CDR3 is TGTGCCAGCAGTATAGGACTAGCGGGAGATGGAGAGCAGTTCTTC. Residues: CASSIGLAGDGEQFF. V and J are TRBV7-6 and TRBJ2-1; 13 bases align to TRBD2. In germline, CDR1 is SGHVS, CDR2 FNYEAQ. V trimming: 6 bases; J trimming: 10 bases; junction bases outside the gene matches: 9. The CDR3 is made up of 15 amino acids.

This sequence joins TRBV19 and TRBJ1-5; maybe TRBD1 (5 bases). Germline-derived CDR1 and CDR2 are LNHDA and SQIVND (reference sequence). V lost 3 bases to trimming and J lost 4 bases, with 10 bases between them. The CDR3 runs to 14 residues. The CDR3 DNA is TGTGCCAGTAGTATGACAGTTGGAAATCAGCCCCAGCATTTT. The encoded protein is CASSMTVGNQPQHF.

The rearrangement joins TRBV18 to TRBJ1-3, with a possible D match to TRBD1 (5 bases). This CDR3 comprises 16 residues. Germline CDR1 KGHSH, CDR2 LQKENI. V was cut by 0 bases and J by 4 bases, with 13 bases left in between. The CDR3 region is CASSPPFGGLGNTIYF. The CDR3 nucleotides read TGTGCCAGCTCACCACCGTTTGGGGGACTCGGAAACACCATATATTTT.

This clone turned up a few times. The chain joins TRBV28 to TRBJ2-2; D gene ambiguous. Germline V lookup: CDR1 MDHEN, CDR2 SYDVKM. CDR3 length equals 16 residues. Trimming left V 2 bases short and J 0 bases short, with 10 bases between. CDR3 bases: TGTGCCAGCAGTTTACTTACGACATCGAACACCGGGGAGCTGTTTTTT. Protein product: CASSLLTTSNTGELFF.

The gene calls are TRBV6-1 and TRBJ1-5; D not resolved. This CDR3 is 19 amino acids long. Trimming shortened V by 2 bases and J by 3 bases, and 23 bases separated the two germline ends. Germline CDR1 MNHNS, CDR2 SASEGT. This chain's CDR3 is CASSETLPAGFGPNQPQHF. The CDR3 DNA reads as TGTGCCAGCAGTGAAACTCTACCAGCTGGGTTTGGGCCCAATCAGCCCCAGCATTTT.

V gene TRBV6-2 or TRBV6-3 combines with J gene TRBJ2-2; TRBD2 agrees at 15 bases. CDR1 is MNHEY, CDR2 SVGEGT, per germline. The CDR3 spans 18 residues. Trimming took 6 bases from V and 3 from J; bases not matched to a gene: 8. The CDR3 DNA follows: TGTGCCAGCAGCCGACGGACTAGCGGGAGGGCCTACACCGGGGAGCTGTTTTTT. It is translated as CASSRRTSGRAYTGELFF.

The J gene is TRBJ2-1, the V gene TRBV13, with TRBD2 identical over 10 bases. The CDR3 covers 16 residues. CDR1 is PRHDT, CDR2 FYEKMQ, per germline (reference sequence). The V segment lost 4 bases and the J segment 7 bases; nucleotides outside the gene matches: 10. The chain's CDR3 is CASSSLLAGGGNEQFF. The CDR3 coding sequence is TGTGCCAGCAGCTCCCTCTTAGCGGGGGGAGGGAATGAGCAGTTCTTC.

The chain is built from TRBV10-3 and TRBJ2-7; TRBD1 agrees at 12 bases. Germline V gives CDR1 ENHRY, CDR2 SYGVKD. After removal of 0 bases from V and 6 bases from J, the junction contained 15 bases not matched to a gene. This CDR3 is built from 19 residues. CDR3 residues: CAISESRTGTGGKGSEQYF. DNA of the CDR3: TGTGCCATCAGTGAGTCAAGGACCGGGACAGGGGGCAAGGGTAGCGAGCAGTACTTC.

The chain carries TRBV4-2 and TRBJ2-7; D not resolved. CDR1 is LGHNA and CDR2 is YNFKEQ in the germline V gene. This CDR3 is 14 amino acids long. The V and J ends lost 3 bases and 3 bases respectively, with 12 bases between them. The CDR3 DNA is TGTGCCAGCAGCCAGACTCCGGTGGGCTACGAGCAGTACTTC. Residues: CASSQTPVGYEQYF.

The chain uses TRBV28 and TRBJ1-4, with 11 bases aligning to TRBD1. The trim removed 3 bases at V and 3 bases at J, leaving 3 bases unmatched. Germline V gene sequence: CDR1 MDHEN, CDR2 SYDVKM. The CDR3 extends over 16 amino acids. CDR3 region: CASSFGQGASNEKLFF. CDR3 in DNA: TGTGCCAGCAGTTTTGGACAGGGGGCTTCTAATGAAAAACTGTTTTTT.

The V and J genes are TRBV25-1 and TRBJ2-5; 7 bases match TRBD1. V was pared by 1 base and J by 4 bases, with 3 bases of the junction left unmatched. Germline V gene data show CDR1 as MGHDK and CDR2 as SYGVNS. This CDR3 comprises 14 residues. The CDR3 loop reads CASSELTGRETQYF. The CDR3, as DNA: TGTGCCAGCAGTGAATTGACAGGGAGAGAGACCCAGTACTTC.

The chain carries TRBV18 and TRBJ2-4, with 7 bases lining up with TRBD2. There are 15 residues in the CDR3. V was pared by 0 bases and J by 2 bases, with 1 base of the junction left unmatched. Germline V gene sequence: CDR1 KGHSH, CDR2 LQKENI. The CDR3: CASSPPGGTKNIQYF. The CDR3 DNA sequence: TGTGCCAGCTCACCACCGGGGGGGACCAAAAACATTCAGTACTTC.

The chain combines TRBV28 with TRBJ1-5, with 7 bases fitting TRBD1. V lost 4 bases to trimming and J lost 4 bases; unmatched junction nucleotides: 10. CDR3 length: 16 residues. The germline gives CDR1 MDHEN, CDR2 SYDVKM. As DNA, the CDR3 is TGTGCCAGCAGTTCGCCACGGACAGGCCCTAATCAGCCCCAGCATTTT. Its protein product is CASSSPRTGPNQPQHF.

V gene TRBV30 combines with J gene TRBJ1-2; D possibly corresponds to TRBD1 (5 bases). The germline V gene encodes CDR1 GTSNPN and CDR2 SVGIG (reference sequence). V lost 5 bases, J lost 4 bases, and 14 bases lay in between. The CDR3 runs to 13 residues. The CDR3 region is CAWRGGAGYGYTF. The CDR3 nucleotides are TGTGCCTGGCGGGGCGGGGCAGGCTATGGCTACACCTTC. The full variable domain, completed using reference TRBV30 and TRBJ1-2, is SQTIHQWPATLVQPVGSPLSLECTVEGTSNPNLYWYRQAAGRGLQLLFYSVGIGQISSEVPQNLSASRPQDRQFILSSKKLLLSDSGFYLCAWRGGAGYGYTFGSGTRLTVV.

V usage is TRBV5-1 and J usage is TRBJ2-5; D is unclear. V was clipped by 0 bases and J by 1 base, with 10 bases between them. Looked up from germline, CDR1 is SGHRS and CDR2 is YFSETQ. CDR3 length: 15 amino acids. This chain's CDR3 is CASSLAAGPQETQYF. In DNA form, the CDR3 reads TGCGCCAGCAGCTTGGCGGCAGGCCCCCAAGAGACCCAGTACTTC.

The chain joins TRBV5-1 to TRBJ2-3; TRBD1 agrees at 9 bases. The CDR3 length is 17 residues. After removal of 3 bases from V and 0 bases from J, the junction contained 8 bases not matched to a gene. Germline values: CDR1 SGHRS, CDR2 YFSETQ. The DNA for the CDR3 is TGCGCCAGCAGCTATACCGGGACAGGGTATAGCACAGATACGCAGTATTTT. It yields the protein CASSYTGTGYSTDTQYF.

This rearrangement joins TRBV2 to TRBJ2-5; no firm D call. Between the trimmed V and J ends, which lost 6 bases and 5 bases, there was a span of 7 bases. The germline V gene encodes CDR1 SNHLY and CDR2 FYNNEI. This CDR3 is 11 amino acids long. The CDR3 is CASRSEETQYF. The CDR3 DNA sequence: TGTGCCAGCAGAAGCGAGGAGACCCAGTACTTC.

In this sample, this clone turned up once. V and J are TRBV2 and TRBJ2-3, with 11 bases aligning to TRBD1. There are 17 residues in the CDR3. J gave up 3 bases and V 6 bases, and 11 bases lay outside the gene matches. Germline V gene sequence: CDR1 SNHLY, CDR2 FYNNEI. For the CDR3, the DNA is TGTGCCAGCAGGGGGACAGGGGGTTTAGCGGGTACAGATACGCAGTATTTT. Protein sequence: CASRGTGGLAGTDTQYF.

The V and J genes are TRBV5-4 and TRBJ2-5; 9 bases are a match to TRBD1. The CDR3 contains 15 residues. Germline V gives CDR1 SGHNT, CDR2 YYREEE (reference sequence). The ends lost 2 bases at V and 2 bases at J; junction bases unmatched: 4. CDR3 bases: TGTGCCAGCAGCTTTGACAGGGGGTTACAAGAGACCCAGTACTTC. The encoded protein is CASSFDRGLQETQYF. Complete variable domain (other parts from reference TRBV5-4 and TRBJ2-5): ETGVTQSPTHLIKTRGQQVTLRCSSQSGHNTVSWYQQALGQGPQFIFQYYREEENGRGNFPPRFSGLQFPNYSSELNVNALELDDSALYLCASSFDRGLQETQYFGPGTRLLVL.

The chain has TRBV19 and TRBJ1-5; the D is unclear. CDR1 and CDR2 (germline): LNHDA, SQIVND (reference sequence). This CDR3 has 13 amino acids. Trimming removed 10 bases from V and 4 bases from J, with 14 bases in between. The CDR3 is CATEGVRNQPQHF. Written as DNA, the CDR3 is TGTGCCACCGAGGGAGTGCGGAATCAGCCCCAGCATTTT.

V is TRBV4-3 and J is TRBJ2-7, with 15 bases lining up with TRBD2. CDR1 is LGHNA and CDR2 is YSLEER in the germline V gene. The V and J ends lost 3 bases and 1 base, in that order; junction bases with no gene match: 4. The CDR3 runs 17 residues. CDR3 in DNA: TGCGCCAGCAGCCAGGGACTAGCGGGAGGTGGGTCCTACGAGCAGTACTTC. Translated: CASSQGLAGGGSYEQYF.

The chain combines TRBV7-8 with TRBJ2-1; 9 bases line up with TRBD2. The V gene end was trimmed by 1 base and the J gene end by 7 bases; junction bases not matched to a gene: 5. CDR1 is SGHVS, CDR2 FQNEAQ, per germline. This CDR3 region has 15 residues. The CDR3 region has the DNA TGTGCCAGCAGCTTAGTTGGCGGGAGGGGGAATGAGCAGTTCTTC. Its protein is CASSLVGGRGNEQFF.

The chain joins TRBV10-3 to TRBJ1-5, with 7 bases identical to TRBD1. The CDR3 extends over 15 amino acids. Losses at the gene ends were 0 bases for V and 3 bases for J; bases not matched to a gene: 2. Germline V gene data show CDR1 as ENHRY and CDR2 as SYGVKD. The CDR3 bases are TGTGCCATCAGTGAGTCGGGACAGAACAATCAGCCCCAGCATTTT. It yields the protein CAISESGQNNQPQHF.

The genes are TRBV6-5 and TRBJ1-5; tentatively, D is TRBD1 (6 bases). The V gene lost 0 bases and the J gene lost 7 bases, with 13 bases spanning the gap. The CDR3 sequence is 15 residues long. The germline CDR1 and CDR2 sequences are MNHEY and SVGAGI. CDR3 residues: CASSYSRGGGQPQHF. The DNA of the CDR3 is TGTGCCAGCAGTTACTCGAGAGGGGGGGGACAGCCCCAGCATTTT.

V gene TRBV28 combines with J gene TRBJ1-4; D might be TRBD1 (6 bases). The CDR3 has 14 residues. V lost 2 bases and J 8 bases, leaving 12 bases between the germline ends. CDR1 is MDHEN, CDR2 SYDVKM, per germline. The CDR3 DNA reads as TGTGCCAGCAGTTTAGCAGGGGTCGGCGAAAAACTGTTTTTT. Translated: CASSLAGVGEKLFF.

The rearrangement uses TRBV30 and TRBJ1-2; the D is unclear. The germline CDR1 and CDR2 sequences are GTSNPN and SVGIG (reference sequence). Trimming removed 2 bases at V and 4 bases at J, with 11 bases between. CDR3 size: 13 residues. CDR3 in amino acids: CAWSSSSFYGYTF. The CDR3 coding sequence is TGTGCCTGGAGTTCCTCCTCGTTCTATGGCTACACCTTC. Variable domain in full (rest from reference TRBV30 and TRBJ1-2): SQTIHQWPATLVQPVGSPLSLECTVEGTSNPNLYWYRQAAGRGLQLLFYSVGIGQISSEVPQNLSASRPQDRQFILSSKKLLLSDSGFYLCAWSSSSFYGYTFGSGTRLTVV.

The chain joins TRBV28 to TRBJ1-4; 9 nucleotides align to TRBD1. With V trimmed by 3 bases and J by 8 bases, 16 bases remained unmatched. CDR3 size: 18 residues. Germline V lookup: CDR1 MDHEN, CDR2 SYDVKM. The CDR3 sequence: CASSFFGTGKGSGEKLFF. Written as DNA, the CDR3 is TGTGCCAGCAGTTTCTTCGGGACAGGGAAGGGCTCTGGGGAAAAACTGTTTTTT.

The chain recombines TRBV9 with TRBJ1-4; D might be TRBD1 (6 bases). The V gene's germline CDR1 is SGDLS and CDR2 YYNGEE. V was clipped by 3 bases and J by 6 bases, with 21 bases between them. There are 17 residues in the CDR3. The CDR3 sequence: CASSARRGSGGDEKLFF. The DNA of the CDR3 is TGTGCCAGCAGCGCCCGCAGGGGCTCCGGGGGGGATGAAAAACTGTTTTTT.